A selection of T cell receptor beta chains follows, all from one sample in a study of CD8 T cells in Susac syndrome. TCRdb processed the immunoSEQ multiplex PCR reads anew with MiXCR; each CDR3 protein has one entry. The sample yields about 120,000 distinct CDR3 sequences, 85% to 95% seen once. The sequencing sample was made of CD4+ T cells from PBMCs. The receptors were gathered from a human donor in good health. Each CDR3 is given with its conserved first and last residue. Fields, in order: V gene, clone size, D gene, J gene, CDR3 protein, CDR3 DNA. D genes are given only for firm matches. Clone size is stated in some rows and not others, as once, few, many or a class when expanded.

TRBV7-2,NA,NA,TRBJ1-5,CASSSQSGGNNQPQHF,TGTGCCAGCAGCTCCCAGTCGGGGGGGAACAATCAGCCCCAGCATTTT
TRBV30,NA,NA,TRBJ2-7,CAWSASRSGTSYEQYF,TGTGCCTGGAGTGCCTCGCGGAGCGGGACATCCTACGAGCAGTACTTC
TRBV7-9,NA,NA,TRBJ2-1,CASSLGFDRSYNEQFF,TGTGCCAGCAGCTTAGGATTCGACAGGAGCTACAATGAGCAGTTCTTC
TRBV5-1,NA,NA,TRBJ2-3,CASSFNPSAGTDTQYF,TGCGCCAGCAGCTTCAATCCTAGCGCAGGCACAGATACGCAGTATTTT
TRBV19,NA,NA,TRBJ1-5,CASSIWEIGSNQPQHF,TGTGCCAGTAGTATCTGGGAGATCGGAAGCAATCAGCCCCAGCATTTT
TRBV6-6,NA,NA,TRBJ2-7,CASTVTPRSADEQYF,TGTGCCAGCACCGTAACACCCCGGTCTGCAGACGAGCAGTACTTC
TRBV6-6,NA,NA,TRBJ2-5,CASETPDSTSLGTQYF,TGTGCCAGCGAGACCCCCGACAGCACCTCGTTAGGGACCCAGTACTTC
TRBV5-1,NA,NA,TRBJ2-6,CASSLVISGANVLTF,TGCGCCAGCAGCTTGGTTATCTCTGGGGCCAACGTCCTGACTTTC
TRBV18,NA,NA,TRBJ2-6,CASSQGSGANVLTF,TGTGCCAGCTCACAGGGGTCGGGGGCCAACGTCCTGACTTTC
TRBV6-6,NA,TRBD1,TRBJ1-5,CASSSPDRSHQPQHF,TGTGCCAGCAGTTCACCGGACAGGTCCCATCAGCCCCAGCATTTT
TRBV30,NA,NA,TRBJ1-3,CAWSVSFGNTIYF,TGTGCCTGGAGTGTGAGTTTTGGAAACACCATATATTTT
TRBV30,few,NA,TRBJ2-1,CAWSVAAYNEQFF,TGTGCCTGGAGTGTGGCGGCCTACAATGAGCAGTTCTTC
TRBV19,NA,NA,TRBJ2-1,CASSIVAAGSNEQFF,TGTGCCAGTAGTATTGTTGCCGCCGGAAGCAATGAGCAGTTCTTC
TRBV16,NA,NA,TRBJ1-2,CASSQFDQTEGYTF,TGTGCCAGCAGCCAATTTGACCAGACAGAGGGCTACACCTTC
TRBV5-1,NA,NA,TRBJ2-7,CASSLRSGTDAYEQYF,TGCGCCAGCAGCCTACGATCCGGGACGGATGCCTACGAGCAGTACTTC
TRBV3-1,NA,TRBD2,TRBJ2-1,CASSQRSSGRDNEQFF,TGTGCCAGCAGCCAGCGGTCTAGCGGGAGAGACAATGAGCAGTTCTTC
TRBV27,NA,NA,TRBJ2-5,CASSPRGTDLATQYF,TGTGCCAGCAGTCCCCGGGGGACGGACCTTGCAACCCAGTACTTC
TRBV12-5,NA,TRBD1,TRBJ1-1,CASGADRGDENTEAFF,TGTGCTAGTGGCGCCGACAGGGGAGACGAAAACACTGAAGCTTTCTTT
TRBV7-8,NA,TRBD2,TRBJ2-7,CASSTFRDLAAKGEQYF,TGTGCCAGCAGCACTTTCCGGGATCTAGCGGCGAAGGGTGAGCAGTACTTC
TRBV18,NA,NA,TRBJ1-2,CASSPPGTYGYTF,TGTGCCAGCTCACCACCGGGAACCTATGGCTACACCTTC
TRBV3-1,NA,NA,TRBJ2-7,CASSRTQASSYEQYF,TGTGCCAGCAGCCGGACTCAGGCGTCCTCCTACGAGCAGTACTTC
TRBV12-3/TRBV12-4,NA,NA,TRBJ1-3,CASRSTGAGNTIYF,TGTGCCAGCAGATCCACGGGGGCTGGAAACACCATATATTTT
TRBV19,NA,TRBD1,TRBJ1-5,CASSSTGGGSQPQHF,TGTGCCAGTAGCAGCACAGGGGGAGGAAGTCAGCCCCAGCATTTT
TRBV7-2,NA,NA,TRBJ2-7,CASSLGVGRYEQYF,TGTGCCAGCAGCTTAGGGGTAGGGCGGTACGAGCAGTACTTC
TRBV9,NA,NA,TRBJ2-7,CASSVVADLSYEQYF,TGTGCCAGCAGCGTTGTAGCGGATCTTTCCTACGAGCAGTACTTC
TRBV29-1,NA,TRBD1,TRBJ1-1,CSVEGTGKGEAFF,TGCAGCGTTGAAGGGACAGGTAAAGGGGAAGCTTTCTTT
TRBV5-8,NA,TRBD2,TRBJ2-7,CASFSGGGNSYEQYF,TGTGCCAGCTTTTCGGGCGGGGGGAACTCCTACGAGCAGTACTTC
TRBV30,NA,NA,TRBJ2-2,CAWSPGDPNTGELFF,TGTGCCTGGAGTCCCGGGGACCCGAACACCGGGGAGCTGTTTTTT
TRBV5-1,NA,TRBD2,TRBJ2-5,CASSLQTSGKETQYF,TGCGCCAGCAGCCTCCAGACTAGCGGGAAGGAGACCCAGTACTTC
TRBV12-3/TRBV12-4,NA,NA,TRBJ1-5,CATTHSGGRGGNQPQHF,TGTGCCACCACCCACTCCGGGGGTCGTGGTGGCAATCAGCCCCAGCATTTT
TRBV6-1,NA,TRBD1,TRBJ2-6,CATSGDRGTGANVLTF,TGTGCCACGTCTGGGGACAGGGGAACCGGGGCCAACGTCCTGACTTTC
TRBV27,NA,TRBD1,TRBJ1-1,CASSYTTPEDRGITEAFF,TGTGCCAGCAGTTATACCACACCGGAGGACAGGGGAATCACTGAAGCTTTCTTT
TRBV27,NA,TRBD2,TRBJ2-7,CASSLRPGLARPAPLSYEQYF,TGTGCCAGCAGTTTAAGGCCGGGACTAGCGCGTCCTGCCCCATTGTCCTACGAGCAGTACTTC
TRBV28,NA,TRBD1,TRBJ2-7,CASSLLPGTGSSYEQYF,TGTGCCAGCAGTTTATTGCCTGGGACAGGGAGCTCCTACGAGCAGTACTTC
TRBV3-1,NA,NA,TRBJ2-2,CASSPGIPPNTGELFF,TGTGCCAGCAGTCCCGGGATCCCGCCTAACACCGGGGAGCTGTTTTTT
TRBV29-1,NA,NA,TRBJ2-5,CSVDWQGETQYF,TGCAGCGTTGATTGGCAGGGAGAGACCCAGTACTTC
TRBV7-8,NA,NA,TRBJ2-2,CASSPGMGVLNTGELFF,TGTGCCAGCAGCCCCGGGATGGGGGTGCTTAACACCGGGGAGCTGTTTTTT
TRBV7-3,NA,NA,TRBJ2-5,CASSNDPVGTQYF,TGTGCCAGCAGCAATGACCCCGTAGGGACCCAGTACTTC
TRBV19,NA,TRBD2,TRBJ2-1,CASSIWTSGRVGEQFF,TGTGCCAGTAGTATCTGGACTAGCGGGAGGGTGGGTGAGCAGTTCTTC
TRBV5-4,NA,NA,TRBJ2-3,CASMLRPGHPMRTDTQYF,TGTGCCAGCATGCTTCGGCCGGGACACCCAATGAGGACAGATACGCAGTATTTT
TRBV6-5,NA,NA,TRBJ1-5,CASSYSREFVQPQHF,TGTGCCAGCAGTTACTCGAGGGAGTTTGTTCAGCCCCAGCATTTT
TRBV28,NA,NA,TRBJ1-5,CASSFAQQPQHF,TGTGCCAGCAGTTTCGCCCAACAGCCCCAGCATTTT
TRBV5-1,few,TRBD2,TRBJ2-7,CASSLAGTNTYEQYF,TGCGCCAGCAGCTTGGCCGGGACTAACACATACGAGCAGTACTTC
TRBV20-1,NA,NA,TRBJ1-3,CSAAGSSGNTIYF,TGCAGTGCTGCAGGGAGCTCTGGAAACACCATATATTTT
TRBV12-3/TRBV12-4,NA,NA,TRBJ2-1,CASSFKGREQFF,TGTGCCAGCAGTTTCAAGGGGAGAGAGCAGTTCTTC
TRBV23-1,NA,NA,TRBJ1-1,CASSPPRVEAFF,TGCGCCAGCAGTCCCCCAAGGGTTGAAGCTTTCTTT
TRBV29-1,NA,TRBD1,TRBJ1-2,CSVEAQGQGTYGYTF,TGCAGCGTTGAAGCCCAGGGACAGGGGACCTATGGCTACACCTTC
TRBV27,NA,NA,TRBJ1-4,CASSPQGFNEKLFF,TGTGCCAGCAGTCCGCAGGGGTTTAATGAAAAACTGTTTTTT